This T cell receptor beta chain stems from a study of post-analysis software for immune sequencing data. Study-level background: Recorded disease courses covered relapsing-remitting, secondary progressive and progressive-relapsing multiple sclerosis. Some patients had no subtype annotation. Findings and caveats of the study: In patients, five or six TRBV segments were more frequent than in controls, with TRBV5-6, TRBV5-1 and TRBV20-1 among them. F measure grouped same-batch samples tightly together. Multiple sclerosis was associated with a significant reduction in normalized Chao1 diversity relative to controls.

With 3 bases removed from V and 0 bases from J, the gap between germline ends came to 11 bases. CDR1 DFQATT and CDR2 SNEGSKA come from the germline V gene (reference sequence). The CDR3 covers 14 residues. Prepared TCR beta cDNA libraries contained unique molecular identifiers. The T cell input of about 0.95 to 11 million gave around 450,000 cDNA molecules. TCRdb recomputed calls from the PCR reads with MiXCR, one row per CDR3 protein. This table has more than 450,000 distinct CDR3 sequences, around 36% appearing once. With respect to this clonotype: Its antigen is undetermined.

The receptor was derived from a girl aged 2 to 17 with multiple sclerosis. This chain uses TRBV20-1 with TRBJ2-5; the D gene is possibly TRBD1 (6 bases). Sequencing was done on a sample of blood. The CDR3 DNA follows: TGCAGTGCTAGGGATAGGGGGTACCAAGAGACCCAGTACTTC. It is translated as CSARDRGYQETQYF.